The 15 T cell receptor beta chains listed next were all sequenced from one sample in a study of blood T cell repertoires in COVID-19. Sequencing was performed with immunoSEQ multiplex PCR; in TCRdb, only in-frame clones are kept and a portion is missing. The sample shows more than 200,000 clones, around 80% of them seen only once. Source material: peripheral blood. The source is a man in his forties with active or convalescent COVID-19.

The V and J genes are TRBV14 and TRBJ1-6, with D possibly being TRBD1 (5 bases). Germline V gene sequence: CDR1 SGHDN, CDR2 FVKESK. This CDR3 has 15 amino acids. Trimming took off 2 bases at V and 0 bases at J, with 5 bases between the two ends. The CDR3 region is CASSQQGSYNSPLHF. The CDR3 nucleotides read TGTGCCAGCAGCCAACAGGGCTCCTATAATTCACCCCTCCACTTT.

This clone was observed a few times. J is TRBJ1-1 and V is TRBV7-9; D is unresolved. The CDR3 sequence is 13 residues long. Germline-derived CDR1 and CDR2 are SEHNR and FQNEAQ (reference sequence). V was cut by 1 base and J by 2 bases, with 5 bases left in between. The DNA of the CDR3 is TGTGCCAGCAGCTTAGGGAGTAACACTGAAGCTTTCTTT. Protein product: CASSLGSNTEAFF.

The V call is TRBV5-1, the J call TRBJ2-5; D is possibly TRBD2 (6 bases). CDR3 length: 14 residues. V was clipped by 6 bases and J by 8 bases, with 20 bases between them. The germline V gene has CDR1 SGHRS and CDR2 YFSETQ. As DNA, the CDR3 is TGCGCCAGCACCACTATGGACTACCGGGAAACCCAGTACTTC. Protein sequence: CASTTMDYRETQYF.

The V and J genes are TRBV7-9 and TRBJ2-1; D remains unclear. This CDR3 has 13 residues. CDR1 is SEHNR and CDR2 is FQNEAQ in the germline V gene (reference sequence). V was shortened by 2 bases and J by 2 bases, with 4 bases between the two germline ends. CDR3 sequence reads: CASSLLTYNEQFF. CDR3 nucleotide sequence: TGTGCCAGCAGCTTACTAACCTACAATGAGCAGTTCTTC.

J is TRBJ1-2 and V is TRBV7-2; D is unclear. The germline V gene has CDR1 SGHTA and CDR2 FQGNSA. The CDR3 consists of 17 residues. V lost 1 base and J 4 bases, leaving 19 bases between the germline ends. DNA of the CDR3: TGTGCCAGCAGCTTAGATTTCACAGCGAGACTAAGCTATGGCTACACCTTC. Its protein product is CASSLDFTARLSYGYTF.

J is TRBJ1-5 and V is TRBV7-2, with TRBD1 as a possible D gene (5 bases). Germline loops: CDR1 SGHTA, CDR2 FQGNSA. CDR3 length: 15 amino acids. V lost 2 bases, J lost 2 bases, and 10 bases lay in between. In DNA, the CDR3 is TGTGCCAGCAGCTTAATAGGGGCTGGCAATCAGCCCCAGCATTTT. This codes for CASSLIGAGNQPQHF.

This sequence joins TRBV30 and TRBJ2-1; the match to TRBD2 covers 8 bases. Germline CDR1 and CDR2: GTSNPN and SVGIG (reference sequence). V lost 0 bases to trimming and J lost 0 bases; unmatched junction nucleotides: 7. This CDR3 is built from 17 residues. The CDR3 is CAWSVQLSGSSYNEQFF. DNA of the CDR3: TGTGCCTGGAGTGTACAGCTGAGCGGGAGCTCCTACAATGAGCAGTTCTTC.

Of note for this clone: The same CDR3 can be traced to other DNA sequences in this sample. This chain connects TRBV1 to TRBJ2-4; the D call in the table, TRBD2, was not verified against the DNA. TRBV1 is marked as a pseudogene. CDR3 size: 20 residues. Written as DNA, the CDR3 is TGCACCAGCAGCCAAGAAGTGGTAGCGGGTTTAGATCGAGCCAAAAACATTCAGTACTTC. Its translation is CTSSQEVVAGLDRAKNIQYF.

The CDR3 reads CSVEGGGGGYTF. DNA for the CDR3: TGCAGCGTTGAAGGAGGGGGCGGCGGCTACACCTTC. The rearrangement links TRBV29-1 to TRBJ1-2; the match to TRBD1 covers 7 bases. The V gene's germline CDR1 is SQVTM and CDR2 ANQGSEA. The CDR3 length is 12 residues. With V trimmed by 1 base and J by 8 bases, 4 bases remained unmatched.

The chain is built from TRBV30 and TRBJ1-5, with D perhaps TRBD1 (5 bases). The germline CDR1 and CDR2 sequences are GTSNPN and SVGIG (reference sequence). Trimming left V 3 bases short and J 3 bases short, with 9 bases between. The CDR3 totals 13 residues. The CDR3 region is CAWSYRSNQPQHF. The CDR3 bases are TGTGCCTGGAGCTACAGGTCCAATCAGCCCCAGCATTTT.

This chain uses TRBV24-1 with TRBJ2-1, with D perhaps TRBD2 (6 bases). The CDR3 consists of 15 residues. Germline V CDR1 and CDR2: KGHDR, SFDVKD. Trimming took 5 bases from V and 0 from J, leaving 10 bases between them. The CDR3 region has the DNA TGTGCCACCAGTGCCCCCGGGAGCTCCTACAATGAGCAGTTCTTC. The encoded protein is CATSAPGSSYNEQFF.

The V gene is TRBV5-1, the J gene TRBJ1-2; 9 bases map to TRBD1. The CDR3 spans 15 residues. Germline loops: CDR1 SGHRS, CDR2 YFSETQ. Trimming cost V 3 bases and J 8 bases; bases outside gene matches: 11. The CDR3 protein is CASSSGMGQGRGYTF. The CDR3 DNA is TGCGCCAGCAGCTCTGGCATGGGACAGGGTAGAGGCTACACCTTC.

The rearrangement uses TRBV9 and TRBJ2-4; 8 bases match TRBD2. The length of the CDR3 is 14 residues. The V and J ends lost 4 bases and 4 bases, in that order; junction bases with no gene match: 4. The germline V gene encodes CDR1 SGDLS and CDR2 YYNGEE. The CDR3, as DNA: TGTGCCAGCAGCCTGCGGGGGGATAAAAACATTCAGTACTTC. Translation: CASSLRGDKNIQYF.

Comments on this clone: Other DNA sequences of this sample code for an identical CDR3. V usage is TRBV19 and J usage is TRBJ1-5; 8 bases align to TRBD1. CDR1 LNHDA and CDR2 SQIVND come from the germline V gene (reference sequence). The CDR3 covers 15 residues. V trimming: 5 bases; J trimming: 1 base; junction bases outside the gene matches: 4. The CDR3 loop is CASSPRQGSNQPQHF. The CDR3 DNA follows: TGTGCCAGTAGTCCCCGACAGGGGAGCAATCAGCCCCAGCATTTT.

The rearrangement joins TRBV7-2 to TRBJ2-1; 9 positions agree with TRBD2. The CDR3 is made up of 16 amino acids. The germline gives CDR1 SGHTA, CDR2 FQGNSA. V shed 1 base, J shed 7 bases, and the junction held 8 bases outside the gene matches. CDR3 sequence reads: CASSLVGLAGINEQFF. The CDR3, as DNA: TGTGCCAGCAGCTTAGTCGGGCTAGCGGGGATAAATGAGCAGTTCTTC.